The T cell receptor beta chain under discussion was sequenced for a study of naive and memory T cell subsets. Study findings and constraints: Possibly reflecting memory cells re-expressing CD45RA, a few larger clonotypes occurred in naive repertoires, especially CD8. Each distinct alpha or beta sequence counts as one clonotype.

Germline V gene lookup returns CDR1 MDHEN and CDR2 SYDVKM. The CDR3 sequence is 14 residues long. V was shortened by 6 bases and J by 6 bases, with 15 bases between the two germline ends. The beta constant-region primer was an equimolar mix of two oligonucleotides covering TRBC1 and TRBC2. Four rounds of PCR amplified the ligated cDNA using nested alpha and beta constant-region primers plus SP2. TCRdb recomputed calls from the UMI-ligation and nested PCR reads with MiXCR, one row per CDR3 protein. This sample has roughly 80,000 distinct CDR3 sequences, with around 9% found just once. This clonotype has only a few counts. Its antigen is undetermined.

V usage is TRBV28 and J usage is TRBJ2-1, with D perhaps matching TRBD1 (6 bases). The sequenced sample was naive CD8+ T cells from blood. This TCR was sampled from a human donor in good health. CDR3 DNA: TGTGCCAGCAGAACAGGGACGCGAGGCAATGAGCAGTTCTTC. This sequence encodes CASRTGTRGNEQFF.